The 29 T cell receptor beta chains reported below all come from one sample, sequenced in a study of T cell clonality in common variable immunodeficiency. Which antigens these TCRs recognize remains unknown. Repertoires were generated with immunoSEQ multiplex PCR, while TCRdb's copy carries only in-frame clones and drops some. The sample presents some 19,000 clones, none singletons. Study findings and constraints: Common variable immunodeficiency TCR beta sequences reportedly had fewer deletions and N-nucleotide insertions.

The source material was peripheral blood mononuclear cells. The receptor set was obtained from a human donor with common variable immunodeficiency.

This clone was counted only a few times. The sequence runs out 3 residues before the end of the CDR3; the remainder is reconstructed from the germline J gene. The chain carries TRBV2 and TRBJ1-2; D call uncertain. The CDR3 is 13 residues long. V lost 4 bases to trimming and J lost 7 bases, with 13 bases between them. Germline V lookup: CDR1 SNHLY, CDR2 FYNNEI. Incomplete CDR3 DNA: TGTGCCAGCAGTGTTTATCAGCAGGTTGGC. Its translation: CASSVYQQVG. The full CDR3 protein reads CASSVYQQVGYTF.

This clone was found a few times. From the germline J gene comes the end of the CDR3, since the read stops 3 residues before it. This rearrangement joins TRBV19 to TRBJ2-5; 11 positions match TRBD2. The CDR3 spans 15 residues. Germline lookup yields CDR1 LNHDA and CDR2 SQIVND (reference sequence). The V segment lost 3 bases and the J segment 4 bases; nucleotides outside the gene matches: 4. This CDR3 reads CASSILAGGRETQYF. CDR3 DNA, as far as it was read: TGTGCCAGTAGTATCCTAGCGGGGGGTAGAGAGACC.

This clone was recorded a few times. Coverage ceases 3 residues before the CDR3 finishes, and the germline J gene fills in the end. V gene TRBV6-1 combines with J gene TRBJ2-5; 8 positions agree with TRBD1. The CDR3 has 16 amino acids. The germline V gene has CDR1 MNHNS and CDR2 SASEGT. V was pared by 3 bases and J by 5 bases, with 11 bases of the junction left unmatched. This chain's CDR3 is CASSELTGVDGETQYF. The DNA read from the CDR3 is TGTGCCAGCAGTGAGTTGACAGGGGTAGATGGTGAGACC.

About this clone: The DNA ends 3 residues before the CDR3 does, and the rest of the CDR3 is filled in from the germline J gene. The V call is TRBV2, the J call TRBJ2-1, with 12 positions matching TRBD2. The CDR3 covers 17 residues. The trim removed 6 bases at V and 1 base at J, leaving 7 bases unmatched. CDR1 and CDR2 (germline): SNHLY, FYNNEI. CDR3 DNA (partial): TGTGCCAGCAGATTCACTAGCGGGGGGCGATCCTACAATGAG. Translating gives CASRFTSGGRSYNE. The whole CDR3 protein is CASRFTSGGRSYNEQFF.

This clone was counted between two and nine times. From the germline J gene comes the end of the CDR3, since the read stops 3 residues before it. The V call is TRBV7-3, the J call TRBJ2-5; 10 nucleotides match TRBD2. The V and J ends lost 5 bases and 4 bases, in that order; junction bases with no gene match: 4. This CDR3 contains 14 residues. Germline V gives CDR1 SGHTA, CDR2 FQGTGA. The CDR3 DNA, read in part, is TGTGCCAGCAGCCTCCTAGCGGGAGCAGAGACC. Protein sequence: CASSLLAGAET. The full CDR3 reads CASSLLAGAETQYF.

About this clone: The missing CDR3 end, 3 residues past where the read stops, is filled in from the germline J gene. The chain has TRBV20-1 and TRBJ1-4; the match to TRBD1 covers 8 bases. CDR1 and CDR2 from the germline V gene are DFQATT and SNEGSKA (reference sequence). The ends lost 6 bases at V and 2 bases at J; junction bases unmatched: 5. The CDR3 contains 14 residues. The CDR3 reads CSAPDRGTNEKLFF. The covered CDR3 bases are TGCAGTGCCCCAGACAGGGGCACTAATGAAAAA.

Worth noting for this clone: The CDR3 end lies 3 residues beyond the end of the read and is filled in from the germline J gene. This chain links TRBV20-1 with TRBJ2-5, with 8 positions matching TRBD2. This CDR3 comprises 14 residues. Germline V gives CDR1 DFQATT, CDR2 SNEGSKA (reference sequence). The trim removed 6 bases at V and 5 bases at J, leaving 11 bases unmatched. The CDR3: CSAHVGGAGETQYF. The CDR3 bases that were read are TGCAGTGCCCACGTCGGGGGGGCTGGGGAGACC.

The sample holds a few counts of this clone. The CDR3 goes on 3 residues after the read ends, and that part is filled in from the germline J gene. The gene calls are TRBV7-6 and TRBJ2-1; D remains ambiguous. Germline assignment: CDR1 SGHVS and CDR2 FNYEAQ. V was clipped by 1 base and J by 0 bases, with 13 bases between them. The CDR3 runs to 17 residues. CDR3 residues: CASSLVSSFGSYNEQFF. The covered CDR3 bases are TGTGCCAGCAGCTTAGTGTCTAGTTTTGGCTCCTACAATGAG.

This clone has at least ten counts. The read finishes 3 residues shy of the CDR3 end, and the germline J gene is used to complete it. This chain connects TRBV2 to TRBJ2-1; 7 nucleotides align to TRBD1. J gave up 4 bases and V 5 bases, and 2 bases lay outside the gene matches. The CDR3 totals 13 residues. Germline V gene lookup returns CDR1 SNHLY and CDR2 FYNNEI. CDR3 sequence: CASSKGQYNEQFF. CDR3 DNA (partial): TGTGCCAGCAGTAAGGGACAGTACAATGAG.

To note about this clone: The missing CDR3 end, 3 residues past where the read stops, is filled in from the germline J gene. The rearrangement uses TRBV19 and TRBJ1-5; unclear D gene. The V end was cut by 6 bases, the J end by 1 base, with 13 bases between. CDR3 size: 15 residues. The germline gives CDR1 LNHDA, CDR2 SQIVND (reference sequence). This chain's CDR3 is CASSSGWSSNQPQHF. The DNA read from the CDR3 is TGTGCCAGTAGCTCCGGGTGGTCAAGCAATCAGCCC.

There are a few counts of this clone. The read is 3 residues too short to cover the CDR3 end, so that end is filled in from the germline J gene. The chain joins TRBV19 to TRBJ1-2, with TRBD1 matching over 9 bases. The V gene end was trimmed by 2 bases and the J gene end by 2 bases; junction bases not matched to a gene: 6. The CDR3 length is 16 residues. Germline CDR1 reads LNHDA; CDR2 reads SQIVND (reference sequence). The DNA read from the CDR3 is TGTGCCAGTAGTATATCGGGACAGGGATTAAACTATGGC. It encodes CASSISGQGLNYG. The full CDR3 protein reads CASSISGQGLNYGYTF.

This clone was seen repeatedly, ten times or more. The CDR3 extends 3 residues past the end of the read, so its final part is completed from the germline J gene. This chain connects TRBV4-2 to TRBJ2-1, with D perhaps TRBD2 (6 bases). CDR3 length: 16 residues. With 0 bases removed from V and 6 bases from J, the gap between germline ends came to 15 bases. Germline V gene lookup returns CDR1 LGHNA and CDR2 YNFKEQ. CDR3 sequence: CASSQEISLARNEQFF. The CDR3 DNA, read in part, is TGTGCCAGCAGCCAAGAGATCTCGCTAGCGCGCAATGAG.

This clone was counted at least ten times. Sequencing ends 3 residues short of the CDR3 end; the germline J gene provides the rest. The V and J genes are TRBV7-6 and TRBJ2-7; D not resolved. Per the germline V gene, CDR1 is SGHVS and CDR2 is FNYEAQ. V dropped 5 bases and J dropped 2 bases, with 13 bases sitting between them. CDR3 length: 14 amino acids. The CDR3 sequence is CASSPDGPTYEQYF. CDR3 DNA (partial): TGTGCCAGCAGCCCCGATGGGCCCACCTACGAG.

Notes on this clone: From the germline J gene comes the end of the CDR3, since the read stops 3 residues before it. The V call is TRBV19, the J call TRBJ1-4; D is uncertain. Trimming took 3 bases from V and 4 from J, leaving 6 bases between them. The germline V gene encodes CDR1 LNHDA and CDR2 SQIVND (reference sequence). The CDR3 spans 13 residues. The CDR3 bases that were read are TGTGCCAGTAGTATGGGCTTTAATGAAAAA. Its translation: CASSMGFNEK. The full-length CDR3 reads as CASSMGFNEKLFF.

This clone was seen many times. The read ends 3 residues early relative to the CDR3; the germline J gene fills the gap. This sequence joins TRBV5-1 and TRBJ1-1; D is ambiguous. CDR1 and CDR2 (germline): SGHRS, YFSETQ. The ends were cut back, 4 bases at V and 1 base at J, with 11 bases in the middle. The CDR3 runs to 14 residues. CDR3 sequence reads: CASSVQSWNTEAFF. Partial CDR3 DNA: TGCGCCAGCAGCGTACAGAGTTGGAACACTGAA.

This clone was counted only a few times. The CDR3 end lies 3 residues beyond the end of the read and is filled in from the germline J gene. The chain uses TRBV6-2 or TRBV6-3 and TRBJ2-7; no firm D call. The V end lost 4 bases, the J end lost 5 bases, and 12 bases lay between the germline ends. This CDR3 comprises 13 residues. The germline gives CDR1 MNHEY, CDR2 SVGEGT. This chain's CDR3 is CASSSYLVNEQYF. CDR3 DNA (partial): TGTGCCAGCAGTTCGTATCTAGTAAACGAG.

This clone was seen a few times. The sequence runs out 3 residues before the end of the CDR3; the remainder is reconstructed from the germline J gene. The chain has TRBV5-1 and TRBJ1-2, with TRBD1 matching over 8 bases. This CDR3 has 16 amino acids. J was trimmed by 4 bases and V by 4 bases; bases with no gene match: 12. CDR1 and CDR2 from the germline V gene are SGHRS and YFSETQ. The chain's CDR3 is CASSDGQGAPSYGYTF. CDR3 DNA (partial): TGCGCCAGCAGCGACGGACAGGGCGCTCCCTCCTATGGC.

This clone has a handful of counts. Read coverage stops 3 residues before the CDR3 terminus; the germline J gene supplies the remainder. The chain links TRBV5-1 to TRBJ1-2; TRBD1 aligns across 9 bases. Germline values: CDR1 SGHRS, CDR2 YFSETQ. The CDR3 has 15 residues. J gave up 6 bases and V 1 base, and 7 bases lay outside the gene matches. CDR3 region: CASSLTGDRVNGYTF. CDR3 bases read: TGCGCCAGCAGCTTGACGGGGGACAGGGTTAATGGC. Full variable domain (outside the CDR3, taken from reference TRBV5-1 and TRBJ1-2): KAGVTQTPRYLIKTRGQQVTLSCSPISGHRSVSWYQQTPGQGLQFLFEYFSETQRNKGNFPGRFSGRQFSNSRSEMNVSTLELGDSALYLCASSLTGDRVNGYTFGSGTRLTVV.

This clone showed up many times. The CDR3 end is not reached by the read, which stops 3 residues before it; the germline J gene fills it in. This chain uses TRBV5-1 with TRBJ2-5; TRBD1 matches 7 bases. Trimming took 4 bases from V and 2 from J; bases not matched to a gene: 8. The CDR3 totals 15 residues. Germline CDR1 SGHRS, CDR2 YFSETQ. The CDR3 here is CASSPRTGAQETQYF. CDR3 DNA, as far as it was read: TGCGCCAGCAGCCCGCGCACAGGGGCTCAAGAGACC. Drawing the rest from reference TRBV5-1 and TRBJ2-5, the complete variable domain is KAGVTQTPRYLIKTRGQQVTLSCSPISGHRSVSWYQQTPGQGLQFLFEYFSETQRNKGNFPGRFSGRQFSNSRSEMNVSTLELGDSALYLCASSPRTGAQETQYFGPGTRLLVL.

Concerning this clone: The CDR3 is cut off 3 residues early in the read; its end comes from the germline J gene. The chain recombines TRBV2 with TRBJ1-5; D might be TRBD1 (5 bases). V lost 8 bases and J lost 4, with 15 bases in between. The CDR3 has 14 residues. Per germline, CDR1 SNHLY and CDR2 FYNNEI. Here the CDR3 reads CASHRSLLNQPQHF. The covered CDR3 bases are TGTGCCAGCCACAGGTCCTTATTAAATCAGCCC.

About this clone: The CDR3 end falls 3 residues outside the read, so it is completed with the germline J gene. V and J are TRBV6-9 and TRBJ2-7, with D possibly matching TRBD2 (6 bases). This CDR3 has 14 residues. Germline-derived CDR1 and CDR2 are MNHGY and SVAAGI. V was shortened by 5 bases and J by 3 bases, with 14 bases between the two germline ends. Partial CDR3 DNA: TGTGCCAGCAGTCCGGGACGAGCGGGCTACGAG. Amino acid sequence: CASSPGRAGYE. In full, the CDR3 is CASSPGRAGYEQYF.

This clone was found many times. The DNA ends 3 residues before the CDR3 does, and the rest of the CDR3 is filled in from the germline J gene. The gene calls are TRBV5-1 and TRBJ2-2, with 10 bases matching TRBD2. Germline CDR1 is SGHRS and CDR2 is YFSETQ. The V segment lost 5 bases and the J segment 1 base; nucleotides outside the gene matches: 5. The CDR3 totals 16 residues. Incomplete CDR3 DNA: TGCGCCAGCAGGACCGGACTAGCGGTGAACACCGGGGAG. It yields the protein CASRTGLAVNTGE. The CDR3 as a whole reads CASRTGLAVNTGELFF.

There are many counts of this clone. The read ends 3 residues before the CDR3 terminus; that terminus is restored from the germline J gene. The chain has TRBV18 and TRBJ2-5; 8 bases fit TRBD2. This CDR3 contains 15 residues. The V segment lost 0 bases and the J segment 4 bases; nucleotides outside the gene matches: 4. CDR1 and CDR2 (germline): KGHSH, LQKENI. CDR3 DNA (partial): TGTGCCAGCTCACCACCCGGACGGGGGGGAGAGACC. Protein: CASSPPGRGGET. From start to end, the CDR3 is CASSPPGRGGETQYF.

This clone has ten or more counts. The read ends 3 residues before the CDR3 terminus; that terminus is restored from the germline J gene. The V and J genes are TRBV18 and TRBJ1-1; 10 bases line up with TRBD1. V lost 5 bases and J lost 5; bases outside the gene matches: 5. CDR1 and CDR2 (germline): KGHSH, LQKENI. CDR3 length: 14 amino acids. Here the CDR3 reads CASSFGQGVTEAFF. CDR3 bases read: TGTGCCAGCTCATTTGGACAGGGGGTAACTGAA. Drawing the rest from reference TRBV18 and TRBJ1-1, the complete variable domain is NAGVMQNPRHLVRRRGQEARLRCSPMKGHSHVYWYRQLPEEGLKFMVYLQKENIIDESGMPKERFSAEFPKEGPSILRIQQVVRGDSAAYFCASSFGQGVTEAFFGQGTRLTVV.

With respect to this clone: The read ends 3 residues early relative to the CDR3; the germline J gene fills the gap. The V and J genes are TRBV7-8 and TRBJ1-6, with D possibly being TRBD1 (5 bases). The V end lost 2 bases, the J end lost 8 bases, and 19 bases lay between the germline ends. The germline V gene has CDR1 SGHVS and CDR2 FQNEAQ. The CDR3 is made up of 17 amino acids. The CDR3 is CASSLTNLPGPYSPLHF. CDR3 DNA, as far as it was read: TGTGCCAGCAGCTTAACGAATCTCCCAGGGCCCTATTCACCC.

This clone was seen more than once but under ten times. CDR3 DNA, as far as it was read: TGTGCCGGGCTGGGTGGCGGGAGATATGGC. The encoded protein is CAGLGGGRYG. The whole CDR3 reads CAGLGGGRYGYTF. The genes are TRBV2 and TRBJ1-2; no firm D call. The read terminates 3 residues ahead of where the CDR3 ends, so the germline J gene completes it. The CDR3 has 13 amino acids. In germline, CDR1 is SNHLY, CDR2 FYNNEI. V was trimmed by 11 bases and J by 5 bases, leaving 18 bases between them. The whole variable domain, remainder taken from reference TRBV2 and TRBJ1-2, is EPEVTQTPSHQVTQMGQEVILRCVPISNHLYFYWYRQILGQKVEFLVSFYNNEISEKSEIFDDQFSVERPDGSNFTLKIRSTKLEDSAMYFCAGLGGGRYGYTFGSGTRLTVV.

This CDR3 reads CASSPSQYGYTF. The part of the CDR3 DNA that was read is TGTGCCAGCAGCCCGTCCCAGTATGGC. This rearrangement joins TRBV7-2 to TRBJ1-2; D is uncertain. The CDR3 extends 3 residues past the end of the read, so its final part is completed from the germline J gene. The CDR3 totals 12 residues. Trimming stripped 5 bases from V and 5 bases from J, with 9 bases between. Germline CDR1 SGHTA, CDR2 FQGNSA.

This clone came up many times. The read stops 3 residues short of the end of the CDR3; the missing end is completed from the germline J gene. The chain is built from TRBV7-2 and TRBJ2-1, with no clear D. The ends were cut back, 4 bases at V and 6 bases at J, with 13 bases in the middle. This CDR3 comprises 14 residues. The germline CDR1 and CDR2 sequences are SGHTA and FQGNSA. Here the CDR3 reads CASSSRKMGNEQFF. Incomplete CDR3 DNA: TGTGCCAGCAGCTCCAGGAAGATGGGCAATGAG.

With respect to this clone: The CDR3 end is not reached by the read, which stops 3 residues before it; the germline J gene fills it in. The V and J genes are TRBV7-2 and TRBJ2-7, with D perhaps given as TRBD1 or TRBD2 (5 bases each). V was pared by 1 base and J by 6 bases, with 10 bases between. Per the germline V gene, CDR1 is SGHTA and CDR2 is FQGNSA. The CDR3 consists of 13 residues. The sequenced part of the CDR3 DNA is TGTGCCAGCAGCTTAGTTGCAGGGAGCGAG. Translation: CASSLVAGSE. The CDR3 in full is CASSLVAGSEQYF.